This TCR beta chain was found in a study of T cells in tuberculosis. This CDR3 comprises 15 residues. The V gene lost 4 bases and the J gene lost 7 bases, with 22 bases spanning the gap. The germline CDR1 and CDR2 sequences are SQVTM and ANQGSEA. Each clinical donor contributed on average roughly 92,000 T cells from unsorted cryopreserved PBMC. This table comes from immunoSEQ multiplex PCR, and its TCRdb copy is limited to in-frame clones, with some not included. The repertoire holds tens of thousands of clones, with approximately 97% as singletons. The chain couples TRBV29-1 to TRBJ1-1; possibly TRBD1 for D (5 bases). This clonotype originated in a donor aged 5-35 years with latent tuberculosis or without tuberculosis infection. Source material: PBMCs. For the CDR3, the DNA is TGCAGCGTTGCGGGCCGAATAGGCAGGGCCCTTGAAGCTTTCTTT. Translating it yields CSVAGRIGRALEAFF.